This T cell receptor (beta chain) is drawn from a study of cytomegalovirus exposure and HLA in healthy donors. General study points: When a later analysis compared HLA-associated TCR beta chains with equally common others, the HLA-associated chains turned out to be more clonally expanded and to have lower generation probabilities.

Germline V CDR1 and CDR2: SGDLS, YYNGEE. Trimming removed 3 bases from V and 4 bases from J; junction bases left unmatched: 10. The CDR3 is made up of 16 amino acids. Vbeta (60) and Jbeta (13) primers were used in the PCR. In the source study's methods: Later, an analysis found about 80 million unique TCR beta chains, and 9.5 million to 12 million of these were shared. Method: immunoSEQ multiplex PCR; TCRdb's copy keeps in-frame clones and lacks some. V, J and clone size are taken as reported in that table, and D and trimming were inferred from the DNA itself. The top ten hold about 2.5% of the sample, which has nearly 110,000 clones, around 76% seen once. Turning to this clone: The antigen is not known.

Material for sequencing was PBMCs. The source of this sequence is a man in his late teens or twenties in good health and CMV-seronegative. The V gene is TRBV9, the J gene TRBJ2-7; 10 bases are a match to TRBD1. The DNA of the CDR3 is TGTGCCAGCAGCGCATTTGGACAGGGGGAATTATACGAGCAGTACTTC. Translating it yields CASSAFGQGELYEQYF.